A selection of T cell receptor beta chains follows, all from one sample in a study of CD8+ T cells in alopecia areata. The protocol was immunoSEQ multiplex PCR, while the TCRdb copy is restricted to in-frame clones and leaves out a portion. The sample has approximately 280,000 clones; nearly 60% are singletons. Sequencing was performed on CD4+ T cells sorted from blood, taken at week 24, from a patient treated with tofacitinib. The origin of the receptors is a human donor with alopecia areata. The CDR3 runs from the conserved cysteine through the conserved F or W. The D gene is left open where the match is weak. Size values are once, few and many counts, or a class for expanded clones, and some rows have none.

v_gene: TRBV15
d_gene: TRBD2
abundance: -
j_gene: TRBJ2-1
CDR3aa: CATSRDLRGGNNEQFF
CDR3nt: TGTGCCACCAGCAGAGATCTGCGGGGGGGCAACAATGAGCAGTTCTTC

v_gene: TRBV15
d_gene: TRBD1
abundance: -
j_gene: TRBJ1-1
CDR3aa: CATSTGTGKDEAFF
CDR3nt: TGTGCCACCAGCACAGGGACAGGGAAGGATGAAGCTTTCTTT

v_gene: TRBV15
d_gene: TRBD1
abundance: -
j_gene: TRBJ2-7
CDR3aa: CATSRAIKGSQGVLLEQYF
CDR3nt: TGTGCCACCAGCAGAGCCATCAAGGGGTCACAGGGGGTCCTGTTAGAGCAGTACTTC

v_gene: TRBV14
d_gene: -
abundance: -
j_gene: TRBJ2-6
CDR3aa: CASSRRGKRSSGANVLTF
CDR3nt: TGTGCCAGCAGCCGACGAGGAAAGAGGAGCTCTGGGGCCAACGTCCTGACTTTC

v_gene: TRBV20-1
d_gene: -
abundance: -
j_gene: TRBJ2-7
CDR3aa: CSASRINEQYF
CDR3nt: TGCAGTGCTAGTCGAATCAACGAGCAGTACTTC

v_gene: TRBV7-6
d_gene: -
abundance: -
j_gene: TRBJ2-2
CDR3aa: CASSLRWTGELFF
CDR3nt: TGTGCCAGCAGCTTACGGTGGACCGGGGAGCTGTTTTTT

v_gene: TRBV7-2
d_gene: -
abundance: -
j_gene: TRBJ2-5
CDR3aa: CASSLEDQETQYF
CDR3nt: TGTGCCAGCAGCTTAGAGGACCAAGAGACCCAGTACTTC

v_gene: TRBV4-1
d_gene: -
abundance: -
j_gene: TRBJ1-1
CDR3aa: CASSQGRQPNTEAFF
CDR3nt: TGCGCCAGCAGCCAAGGTAGACAGCCGAACACTGAAGCTTTCTTT

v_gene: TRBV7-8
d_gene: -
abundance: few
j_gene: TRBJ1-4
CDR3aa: CASRPGRSNEKLFF
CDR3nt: TGTGCCAGCAGGCCCGGGAGATCAAATGAAAAACTGTTTTTT

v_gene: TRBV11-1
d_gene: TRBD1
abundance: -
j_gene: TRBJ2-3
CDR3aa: CASSPTGQGTDTQYF
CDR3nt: TGTGCCAGCAGCCCCACAGGACAGGGAACAGATACGCAGTATTTT

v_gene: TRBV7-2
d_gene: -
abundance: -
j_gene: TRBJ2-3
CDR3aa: CASSLDSDTQYF
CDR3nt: TGTGCCAGCAGCTTAGACAGCGATACGCAGTATTTT

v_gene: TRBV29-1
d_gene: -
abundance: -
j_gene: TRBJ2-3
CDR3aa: CSVERLGTDTQYF
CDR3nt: TGCAGCGTTGAAAGGCTCGGCACAGATACGCAGTATTTT

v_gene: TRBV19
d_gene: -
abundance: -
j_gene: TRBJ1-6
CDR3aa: CASQKRTESSYNSPLHF
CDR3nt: TGTGCCAGCCAAAAAAGGACAGAAAGCTCCTATAATTCACCCCTCCACTTT

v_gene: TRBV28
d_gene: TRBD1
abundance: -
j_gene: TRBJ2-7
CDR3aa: CASSSSGTGLYEQYF
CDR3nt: TGTGCCAGCAGCTCGTCCGGGACAGGGCTCTACGAGCAGTACTTC

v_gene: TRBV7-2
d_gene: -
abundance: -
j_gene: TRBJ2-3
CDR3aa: CASSPRQVTDTQYF
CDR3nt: TGTGCCAGCAGCCCCCGACAGGTCACAGATACGCAGTATTTT

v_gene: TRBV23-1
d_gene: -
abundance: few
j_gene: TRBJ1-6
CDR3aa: CASSSRGRNSPLHF
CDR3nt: TGCGCCAGCAGTAGCCGGGGGCGGAATTCACCCCTCCACTTT

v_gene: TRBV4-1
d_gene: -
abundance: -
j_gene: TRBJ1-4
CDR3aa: CASSQVNEKLFF
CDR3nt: TGCGCCAGCAGCCAAGTGAATGAAAAACTGTTTTTT

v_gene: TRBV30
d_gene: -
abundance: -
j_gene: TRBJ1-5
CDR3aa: CAWSVSRGSNQPQHF
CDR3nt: TGTGCCTGGAGTGTGAGCAGGGGAAGCAATCAGCCCCAGCATTTT

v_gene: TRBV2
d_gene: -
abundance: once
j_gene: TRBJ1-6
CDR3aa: CASKAVPNSPLHF
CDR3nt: TGTGCCAGCAAGGCGGTCCCCAATTCACCCCTCCACTTT

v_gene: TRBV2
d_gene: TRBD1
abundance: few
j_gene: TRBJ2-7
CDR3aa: CASTEAGTAYEQYF
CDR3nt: TGTGCCAGCACCGAAGCCGGGACAGCCTACGAGCAGTACTTC

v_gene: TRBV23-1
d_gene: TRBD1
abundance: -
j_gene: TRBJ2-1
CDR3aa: CASISSGTAYNEQFF
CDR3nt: TGCGCCAGCATATCTTCCGGGACAGCCTACAATGAGCAGTTCTTC

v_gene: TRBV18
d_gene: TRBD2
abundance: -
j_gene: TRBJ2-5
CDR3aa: CASSPRTSGQETQYF
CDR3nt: TGTGCCAGCTCACCGAGGACTAGCGGGCAGGAGACCCAGTACTTC

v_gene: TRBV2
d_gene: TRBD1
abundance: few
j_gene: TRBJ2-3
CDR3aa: CASSLTGADTQYF
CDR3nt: TGTGCCAGCAGCCTTACAGGGGCAGATACGCAGTATTTT

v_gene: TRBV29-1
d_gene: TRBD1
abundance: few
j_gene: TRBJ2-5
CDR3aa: CSVEVGGQGETQYF
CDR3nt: TGCAGCGTTGAAGTGGGGGGACAGGGCGAGACCCAGTACTTC

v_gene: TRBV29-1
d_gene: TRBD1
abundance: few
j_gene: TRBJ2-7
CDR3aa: CSVTVAAGGLVQYF
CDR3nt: TGCAGCGTTACCGTCGCTGCAGGGGGCTTGGTGCAGTACTTC

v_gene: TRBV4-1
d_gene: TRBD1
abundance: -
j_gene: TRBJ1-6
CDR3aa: CASSQQGGPDNSPLHF
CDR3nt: TGCGCCAGCAGCCAACAGGGGGGGCCGGATAATTCACCCCTCCACTTT

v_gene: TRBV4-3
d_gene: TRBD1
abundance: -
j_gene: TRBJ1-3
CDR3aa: CANGTVSGNTIYF
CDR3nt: TGCGCCAACGGGACAGTCTCTGGAAACACCATATATTTT

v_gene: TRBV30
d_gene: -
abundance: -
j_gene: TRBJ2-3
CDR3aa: CAWGRTDTQYF
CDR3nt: TGTGCCTGGGGGCGCACAGATACGCAGTATTTT

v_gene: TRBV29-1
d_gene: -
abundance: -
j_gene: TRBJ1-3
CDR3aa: CSVDGGSGNTIYF
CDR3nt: TGCAGCGTTGATGGAGGATCTGGAAACACCATATATTTT

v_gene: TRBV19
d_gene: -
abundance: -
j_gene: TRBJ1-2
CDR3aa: CASSNFGPNYGYTF
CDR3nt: TGTGCCAGTAGTAACTTCGGACCTAACTATGGCTACACCTTC

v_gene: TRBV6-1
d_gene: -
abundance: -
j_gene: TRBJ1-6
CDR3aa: CASSAGYRSVIMDSPLHF
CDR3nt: TGTGCCAGCAGTGCAGGATACCGATCCGTAATTATGGATTCACCCCTCCACTTT

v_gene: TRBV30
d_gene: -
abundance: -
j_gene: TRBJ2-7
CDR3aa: CAWSVAPGEQYF
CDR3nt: TGTGCCTGGAGTGTCGCCCCCGGGGAGCAGTACTTC

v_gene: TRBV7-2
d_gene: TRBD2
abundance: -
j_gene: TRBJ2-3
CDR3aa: CASSPIPSGGALTQYF
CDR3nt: TGTGCCAGCAGCCCCATCCCGAGCGGGGGGGCCTTGACGCAGTATTTT

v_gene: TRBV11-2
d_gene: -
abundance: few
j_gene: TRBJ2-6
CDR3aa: CASSDSLLANVLTF
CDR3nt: TGTGCCAGCAGCGACAGCCTCTTGGCCAACGTCCTGACTTTC

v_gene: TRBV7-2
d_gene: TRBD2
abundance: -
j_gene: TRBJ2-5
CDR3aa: CASSSPLAGGPGETQYF
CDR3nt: TGTGCCAGCAGCTCACCCTTAGCGGGGGGGCCAGGAGAGACCCAGTACTTC

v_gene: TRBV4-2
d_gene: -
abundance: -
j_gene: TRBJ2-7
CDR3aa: CASSPTGQTYEQYF
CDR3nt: TGTGCCAGCAGCCCCACAGGGCAGACCTACGAGCAGTACTTC

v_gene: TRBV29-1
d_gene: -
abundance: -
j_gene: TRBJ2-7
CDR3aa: CSVESSYEQYF
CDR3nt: TGCAGCGTTGAGTCTTCCTACGAGCAGTACTTC

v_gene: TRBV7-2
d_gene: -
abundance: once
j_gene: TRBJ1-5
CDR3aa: CASSLYDSNQPQHF
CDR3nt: TGTGCCAGCAGCTTATACGATAGCAATCAGCCCCAGCATTTT

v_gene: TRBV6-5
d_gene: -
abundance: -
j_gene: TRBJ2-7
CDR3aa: CASSYRDGTYEQYF
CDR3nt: TGTGCCAGCAGTTACAGGGACGGCACCTACGAGCAGTACTTC

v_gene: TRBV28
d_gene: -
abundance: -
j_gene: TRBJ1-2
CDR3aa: CASSLGTILNGYTF
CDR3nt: TGTGCCAGCAGTTTGGGGACGATCCTAAATGGCTACACCTTC

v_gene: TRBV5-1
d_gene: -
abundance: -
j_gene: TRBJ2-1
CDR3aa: CASRLAGTYNEQFF
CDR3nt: TGCGCCAGCCGACTGGCAGGGACCTACAATGAGCAGTTCTTC

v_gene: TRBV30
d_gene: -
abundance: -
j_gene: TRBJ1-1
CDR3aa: CAWRLGRNTEAFF
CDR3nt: TGTGCCTGGAGATTGGGGAGGAACACTGAAGCTTTCTTT

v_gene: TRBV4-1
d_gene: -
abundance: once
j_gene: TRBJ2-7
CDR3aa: CASSLPGGSSYEQYF
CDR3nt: TGCGCCAGCAGCCTCCCTGGGGGAAGCTCCTACGAGCAGTACTTC

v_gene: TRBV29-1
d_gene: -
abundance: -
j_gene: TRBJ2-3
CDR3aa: CSVEGTTSTDTQYF
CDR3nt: TGCAGCGTTGAAGGGACCACTAGCACAGATACGCAGTATTTT

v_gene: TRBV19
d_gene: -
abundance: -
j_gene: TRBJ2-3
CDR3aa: CASSPHAGPQYF
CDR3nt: TGTGCCAGTAGTCCTCACGCGGGACCGCAGTATTTT